Each of the 9 T cell receptor beta chains below was sequenced from the same sample in a study of blood T cell repertoires in COVID-19. TCRdb keeps only in-frame clones here, not all; method: immunoSEQ multiplex PCR. The sample lists 25,000 to 35,000 clones, about 92% seen once, with roughly 0.83% in the top ten. The sequenced sample was peripheral blood. Every receptor here comes from a woman in her 70s with COVID-19, enrolled during active disease.

This chain links TRBV10-2 with TRBJ2-7; 14 bases align to TRBD2. The ends lost 2 bases at V and 2 bases at J; junction bases unmatched: 5. The CDR3 runs to 17 residues. Germline V gene sequence: CDR1 WSHSY, CDR2 SAAADI. CDR3 bases: TGCGCCAGCAGTGAGCGAGAGGGACTAGCGGGAGCCTACGAGCAGTACTTC. This encodes CASSEREGLAGAYEQYF.

This sequence joins TRBV2 and TRBJ1-3, with 9 positions matching TRBD1. Germline assignment: CDR1 SNHLY and CDR2 FYNNEI. With 10 bases clipped from V and 8 bases from J, the junction kept 15 bases outside the gene matches. This CDR3 region has 15 residues. The CDR3 sequence is CATNPRTGDVHTIYF. Here the CDR3 DNA reads TGTGCCACGAACCCGAGGACAGGGGATGTGCACACCATATATTTT.

J is TRBJ2-1 and V is TRBV27, with 13 positions matching TRBD2. Trimming removed 4 bases from V and 8 bases from J; junction bases left unmatched: 8. The CDR3 length is 16 residues. Germline values: CDR1 MNHEY, CDR2 SMNVEV (reference sequence). CDR3 residues: CASSSQRTSGSYEQFF. The CDR3 nucleotides are TGTGCCAGCAGTTCCCAACGGACTAGCGGGAGCTATGAGCAGTTCTTC.

The chain has TRBV28 and TRBJ1-2, with 7 positions matching TRBD1. The length of the CDR3 is 14 residues. V was pared by 6 bases and J by 2 bases, with 6 bases of the junction left unmatched. The V gene's germline CDR1 is MDHEN and CDR2 SYDVKM. The DNA of the CDR3 is TGTGCCAGCAGCGCAATGGGACAGAACTATGGCTACACCTTC. Translated: CASSAMGQNYGYTF.

The chain links TRBV27 to TRBJ1-1; 9 nucleotides align to TRBD1. V was pared by 6 bases and J by 10 bases, with 12 bases of the junction left unmatched. Germline values: CDR1 MNHEY, CDR2 SMNVEV (reference sequence). The CDR3 consists of 14 residues. Written as DNA, the CDR3 is TGTGCCAGCAGCAGATCTGACAGGGGGAGGGGAGCTTTCTTT. Translated: CASSRSDRGRGAFF.

This chain uses TRBV19 with TRBJ2-5; possibly TRBD2 for D (5 bases). Trimming shortened V by 3 bases and J by 7 bases, and 18 bases separated the two germline ends. The CDR3 is 15 residues long. Per germline, CDR1 LNHDA and CDR2 SQIVND (reference sequence). The chain's CDR3 is CASSMGRGMMGTQYF. CDR3 coding DNA: TGTGCCAGTAGTATGGGTCGGGGAATGATGGGGACCCAGTACTTC.

The genes are TRBV7-6 and TRBJ2-1; 8 bases are a match to TRBD2. The CDR3 is 21 residues long. CDR1 is SGHVS and CDR2 is FNYEAQ in the germline V gene. The junction had 19 bases not matched to a gene; V was cut back by 1 base and J by 2 bases. This CDR3 reads CASSLVKSELAEAPPYNEQFF. CDR3 coding DNA: TGTGCCAGCAGCTTAGTTAAGAGTGAACTAGCGGAAGCCCCCCCCTACAATGAGCAGTTCTTC.

The chain uses TRBV7-3 and TRBJ2-2; tentatively, D is TRBD2 (6 bases). The V end was cut by 4 bases, the J end by 2 bases, with 14 bases between. This CDR3 has 16 residues. Germline V gene data show CDR1 as SGHTA and CDR2 as FQGTGA. Here the CDR3 reads CASSSSTGANTGELFF. The CDR3 nucleotides read TGTGCCAGCAGCTCATCCACGGGAGCAAACACCGGGGAGCTGTTTTTT.

The CDR3 bases are TGTGCCAGCAGTTTGCGACAGAACTATGGCTACACCTTC. Protein: CASSLRQNYGYTF. The chain combines TRBV6-5 with TRBJ1-2; possibly TRBD1 for D (5 bases). V lost 4 bases and J lost 2, with 8 bases in between. CDR1 and CDR2 from the germline V gene are MNHEY and SVGAGI. This CDR3 region has 13 residues.